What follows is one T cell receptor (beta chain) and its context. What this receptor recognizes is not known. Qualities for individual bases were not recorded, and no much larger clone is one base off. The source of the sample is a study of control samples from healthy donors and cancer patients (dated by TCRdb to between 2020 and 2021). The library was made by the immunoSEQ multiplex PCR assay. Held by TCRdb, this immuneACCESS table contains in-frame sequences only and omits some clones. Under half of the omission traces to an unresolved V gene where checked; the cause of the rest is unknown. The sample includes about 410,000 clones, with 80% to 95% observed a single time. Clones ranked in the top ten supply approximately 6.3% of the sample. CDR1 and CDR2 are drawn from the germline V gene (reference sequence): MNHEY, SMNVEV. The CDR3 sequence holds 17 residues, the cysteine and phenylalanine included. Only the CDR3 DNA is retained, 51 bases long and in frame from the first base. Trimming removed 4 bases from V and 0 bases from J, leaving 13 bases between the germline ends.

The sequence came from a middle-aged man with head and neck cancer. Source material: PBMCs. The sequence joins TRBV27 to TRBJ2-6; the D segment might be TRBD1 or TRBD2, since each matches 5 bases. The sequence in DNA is TGTGCCAGCAGTTCCCCGGGACGGAACTCTGGGGCCAACGTCCTGACTTTC. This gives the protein CASSSPGRNSGANVLTF.